The present T cell receptor beta chain was sequenced within a study of human T cells and chemical hapten exposure. Specified time point: patch test 3, about 24 weeks after DPC sensitization. Treatment of the sample: therapeutic diphenylcyclopropenone sensitization with weekly scalp DPC. Using its own MiXCR run on the RACE reads, TCRdb lists one record per CDR3 protein. The sample holds 50,000 to 80,000 distinct CDR3 sequences, about 11% seen once. Ten or more counts support this clonotype. The source was whole blood, collected in connection with sensitization to the hapten diphenylcyclopropenone (DPC). The receptor comes from a woman aged 25-40 years with alopecia areata. Some clones in this sample may be carry-over from other donors' samples.

CDR3 nucleotides: TGTGCCAGCAGTTCGAAGCAGGACCTTTTTGACATTCAGTACTTC. It codes for CASSSKQDLFDIQYF. The chain is built from TRBV28 and TRBJ2-4, with D uncertain. V was pared by 4 bases and J by 8 bases, with 18 bases between. CDR3 length equals 15 residues. Germline-derived CDR1 and CDR2 are MDHEN and SYDVKM.